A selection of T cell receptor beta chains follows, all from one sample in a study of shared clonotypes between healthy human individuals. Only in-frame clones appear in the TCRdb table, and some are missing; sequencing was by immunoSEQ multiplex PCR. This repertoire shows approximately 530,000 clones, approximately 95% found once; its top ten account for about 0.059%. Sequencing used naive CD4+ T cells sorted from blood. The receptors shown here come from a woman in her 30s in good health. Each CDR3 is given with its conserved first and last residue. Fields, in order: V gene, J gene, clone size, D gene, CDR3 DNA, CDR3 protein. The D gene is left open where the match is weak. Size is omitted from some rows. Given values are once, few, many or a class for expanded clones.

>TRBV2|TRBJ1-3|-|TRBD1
TGTGCCAGCAGTGTAGAGGGGGCGGCTGGAAACACCATATATTTT
CASSVEGAAGNTIYF
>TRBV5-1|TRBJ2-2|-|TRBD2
TGCGCCAGCAGCTTGGTAGCGGGAGGAGCCGGGGAGCTGTTTTTT
CASSLVAGGAGELFF
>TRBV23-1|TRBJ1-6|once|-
TGCGCCCCACCGCGCCGACACCTTCTGGGAGGGTCAAATAATTCACCCCTCCACTTT
CAPPRRHLLGGSNNSPLHF
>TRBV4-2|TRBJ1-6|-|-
TGTGCCAGCAGCCAAGGATCAGGCCAGTTAGATAATTCACCCCTCCACTTT
CASSQGSGQLDNSPLHF
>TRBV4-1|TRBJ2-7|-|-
TGCGCCAGCAGCAAGGTCGACAACTCCTACGAGCAGTACTTC
CASSKVDNSYEQYF
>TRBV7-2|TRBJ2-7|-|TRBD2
TGTGCCAGCAGGGCTAGCGGGACGGCCTACGAGCAGTACTTC
CASRASGTAYEQYF
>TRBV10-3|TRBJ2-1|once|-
TGTGCCACCACTCCTAGTGCCTACAATGAGCAGTTCTTC
CATTPSAYNEQFF
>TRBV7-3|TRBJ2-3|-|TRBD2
TGTGCCAGCAGCTTAGGCCCGGGAGGTGACACAGATACGCAGTATTTT
CASSLGPGGDTDTQYF
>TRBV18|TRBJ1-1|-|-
TGTGCCAGCTCTCCAGGACGGTTGGTCGGGGACACTGAAGCTTTCTTT
CASSPGRLVGDTEAFF
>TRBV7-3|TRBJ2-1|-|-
TGTGCCAGCAGCTTAAGAGTGGGGGACCTGTACAATGAGCAGTTCTTC
CASSLRVGDLYNEQFF
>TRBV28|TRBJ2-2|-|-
TGTGCCAGCAGCTTAAGACTTCAAACCGGGGAGCTGTTTTTT
CASSLRLQTGELFF
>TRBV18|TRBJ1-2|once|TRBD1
TGTGCCAGCTCACCACAGAGACAGGGAGGACACCTGGGGGGCTACACCTTC
CASSPQRQGGHLGGYTF
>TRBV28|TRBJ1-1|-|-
TGTGCCAGCAGTTTTCAGGGGAGCTCGGGAGCTTTCTTT
CASSFQGSSGAFF
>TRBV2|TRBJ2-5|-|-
TGTGCCAGCAATCCAGGGGGACTAGGGACCCAGTACTTC
CASNPGGLGTQYF
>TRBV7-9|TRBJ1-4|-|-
TGTGCCAGCATACTCTTAGGCAGGGTCCTTACTAATGAAAAACTGTTTTTT
CASILLGRVLTNEKLFF
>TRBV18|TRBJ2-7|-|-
TGTGCCAGCTCAACCCGGGACGTGGACGAGCAGTACTTC
CASSTRDVDEQYF
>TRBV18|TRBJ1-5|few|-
TGTGCCAGCTCACCAATGGGCGATCAGCCCCAGCATTTT
CASSPMGDQPQHF
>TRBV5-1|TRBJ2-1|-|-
TGCGCCAGCAGCTTGTGGCAGGTAGGGGCCAATGAGCAGTTCTTC
CASSLWQVGANEQFF
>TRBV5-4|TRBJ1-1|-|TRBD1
TGTGCCAGCAGCTCCTGGACAGGGGAAAACACTGAAGCTTTCTTT
CASSSWTGENTEAFF
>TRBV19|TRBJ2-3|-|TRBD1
TGTGCCAGTAGTATCGGGCCGGGACAGGGGGCGTTGAGGGAGGGCCGAAATACGCAGTATTTT
CASSIGPGQGALREGRNTQYF
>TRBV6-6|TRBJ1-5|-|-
TGTGCCAGCGGGCGGGGTAGGGACGACAATCAGCCCCAGCATTTT
CASGRGRDDNQPQHF
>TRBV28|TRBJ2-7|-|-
TGTGCCAGTTGTAGGGCGGGGAGGATCACCTACGAGCAGTACTTC
CASCRAGRITYEQYF
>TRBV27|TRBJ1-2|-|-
TGTGCCAGCAATACTATGGGACGGAAAAATGGCTACACCTTC
CASNTMGRKNGYTF
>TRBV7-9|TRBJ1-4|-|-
TGTGCCAGCAGCTGGACAGTTGATGAAAAACTGTTTTTT
CASSWTVDEKLFF
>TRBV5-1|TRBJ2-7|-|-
TGCGCCAGCAGCTTGGAATCCTTTGGTACGTACGAGCAGTACTTC
CASSLESFGTYEQYF
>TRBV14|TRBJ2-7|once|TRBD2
TGTGCCAGCAGCCATACTTCACGGACTAGCGGGAGTCCAGGCGAGCAGTACTTC
CASSHTSRTSGSPGEQYF
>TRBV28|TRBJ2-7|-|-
TGTGCCAGCGGTTTGTCCCCCTCCTCCTACGAGCAGTACTTC
CASGLSPSSYEQYF
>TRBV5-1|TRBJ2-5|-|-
TGCGCCAGCAGCTTGGCCACTAGAGCGGAGACCCAGTACTTC
CASSLATRAETQYF
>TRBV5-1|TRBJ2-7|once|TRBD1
TGCGCCAGCAGCTTGGTCGACAGGGCCCGCGAGCAGTACTTC
CASSLVDRAREQYF
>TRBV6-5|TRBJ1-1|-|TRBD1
TGTGCCAGCAGGACAGGGGAATCGAACACTGAAGCTTTCTTT
CASRTGESNTEAFF
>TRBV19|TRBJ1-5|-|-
TGTGCCAGTAGATCAGGGTCTCGCCCGAATCAGCCCCAGCATTTT
CASRSGSRPNQPQHF
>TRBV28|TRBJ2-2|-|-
TGTGCCAGCAGTCTTGTTGGTTGGCGGGCGAACACCGGGGAGCTGTTTTTT
CASSLVGWRANTGELFF
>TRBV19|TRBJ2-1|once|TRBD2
TGTGCCAGTAGTATATTAAGCGGGAGTTACAATGAGCAGTTCTTC
CASSILSGSYNEQFF
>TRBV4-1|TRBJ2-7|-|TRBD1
TGCGCCAGCAGCCAAGAACGGGACAGGGCCTACGAGCAGTACTTC
CASSQERDRAYEQYF
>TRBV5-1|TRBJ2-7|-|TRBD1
TGCGCCAGCAGCATTCGGACAGGGTACTACGAGCAGTACTTC
CASSIRTGYYEQYF
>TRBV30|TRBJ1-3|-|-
TGTGCCTGGAGTGTACGGAGAGGGGTCCATGGAAACACCATATATTTT
CAWSVRRGVHGNTIYF
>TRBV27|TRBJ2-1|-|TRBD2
TGTGCCAGCAGTGGACTAGCGTACGATGAGCAGTTCTTC
CASSGLAYDEQFF
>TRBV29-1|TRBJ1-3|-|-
TGCAGCGTTGTAAGTTCCTCTGGAAACACCATATATTTT
CSVVSSSGNTIYF
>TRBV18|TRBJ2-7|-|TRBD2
TGTGCCAGCTCGCCGAAAACTAGCGCGTCCTCCTACGAGCAGTACTTC
CASSPKTSASSYEQYF
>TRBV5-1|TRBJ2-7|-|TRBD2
TGCGCCAGCAGTCCGAGGACTAGCGGATCCTACGAGCAGTACTTC
CASSPRTSGSYEQYF
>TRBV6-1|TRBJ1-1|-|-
TGTGCCAGCAGTGAACGGGGGAACACTGAAGCTTTCTTT
CASSERGNTEAFF
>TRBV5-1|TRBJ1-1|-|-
TGCGCCAGCAGCCTGCTTTTGCCGGGGACTGAAGCTTTCTTT
CASSLLLPGTEAFF
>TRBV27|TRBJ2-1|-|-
TGTGCCAGCAGTCCTGCGTCCGGTCGAGAGCAGTTCTTC
CASSPASGREQFF
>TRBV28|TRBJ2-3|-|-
-
CASSFGPGQGAGYTQYF
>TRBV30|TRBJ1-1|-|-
TGTGCCTGGAAGCACCAGAACACTGAAGCTTTCTTT
CAWKHQNTEAFF
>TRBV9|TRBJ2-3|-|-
TGTGCCAGCAGCGCATTCGTGGGACCAAGCACAGATACGCAGTATTTT
CASSAFVGPSTDTQYF
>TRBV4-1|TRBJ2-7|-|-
TGCGCCAGCAGCCAGGCGGAGGCCCTCTACGAGCAGTACTTC
CASSQAEALYEQYF
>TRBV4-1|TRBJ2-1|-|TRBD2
TGCGCCAGCAGCCAACGTTTCATAGGGACTAGCGACAATGAGCAGTTCTTC
CASSQRFIGTSDNEQFF
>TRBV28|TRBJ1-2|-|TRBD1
TGTGCCAGCAGTTTAGAAGGTTTAGGGATCGGGACAGGGTCTGGCTACACCTTC
CASSLEGLGIGTGSGYTF
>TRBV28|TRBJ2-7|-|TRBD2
TGTGCCAGCAGTTTGGGACTAGCGGGGATCTACGAGCAGTACTTC
CASSLGLAGIYEQYF
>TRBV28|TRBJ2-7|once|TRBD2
TGTGCCAGCAGCGACCTCACACTAGCGGGAGGCGCCGAGCAGTACTTC
CASSDLTLAGGAEQYF
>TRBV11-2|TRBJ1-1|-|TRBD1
TGTGCCAGCAGCTTCTTGGACAGGTCGAACACTGAAGCTTTCTTT
CASSFLDRSNTEAFF
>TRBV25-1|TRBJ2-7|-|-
TGTGCCAGCAGTGTGGCGGGCCTGGACGAGCAGTACTTC
CASSVAGLDEQYF
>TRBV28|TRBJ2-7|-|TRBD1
TGTGCCAGCAACAGGGGTATACGTTACGAGCAGTACTTC
CASNRGIRYEQYF
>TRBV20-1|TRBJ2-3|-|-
TGCAGTGCGAGCCTAGGTGATACGCAGTATTTT
CSASLGDTQYF